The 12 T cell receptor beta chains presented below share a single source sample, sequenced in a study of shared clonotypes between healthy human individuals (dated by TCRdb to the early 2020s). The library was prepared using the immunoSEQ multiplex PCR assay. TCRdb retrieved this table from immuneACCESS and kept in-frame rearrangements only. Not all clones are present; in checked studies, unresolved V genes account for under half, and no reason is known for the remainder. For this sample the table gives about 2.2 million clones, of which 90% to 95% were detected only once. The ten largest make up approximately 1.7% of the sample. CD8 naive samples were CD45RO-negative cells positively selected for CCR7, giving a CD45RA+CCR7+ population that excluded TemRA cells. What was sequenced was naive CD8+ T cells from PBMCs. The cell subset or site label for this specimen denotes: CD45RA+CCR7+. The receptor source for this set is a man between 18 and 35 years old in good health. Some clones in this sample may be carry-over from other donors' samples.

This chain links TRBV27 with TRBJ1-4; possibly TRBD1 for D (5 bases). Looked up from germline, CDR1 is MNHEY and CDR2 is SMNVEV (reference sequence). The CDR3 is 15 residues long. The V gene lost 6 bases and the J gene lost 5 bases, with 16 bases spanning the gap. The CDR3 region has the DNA TGTGCCAGCAGACTAGGCGGGACCCTAAATGAAAAACTGTTTTTT. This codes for CASRLGGTLNEKLFF.

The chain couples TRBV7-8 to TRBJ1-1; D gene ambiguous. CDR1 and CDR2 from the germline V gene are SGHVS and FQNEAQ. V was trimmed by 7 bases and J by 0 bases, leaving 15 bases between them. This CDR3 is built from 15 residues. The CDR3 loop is CASTHRVSMNTEAFF. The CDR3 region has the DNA TGTGCCAGCACCCACCGCGTGAGCATGAACACTGAAGCTTTCTTT.

The CDR3 protein is CASSQPRENTEAFF. CDR3 in DNA: TGCGCCAGCAGCCAACCACGGGAGAACACTGAAGCTTTCTTT. The V call is TRBV4-1, the J call TRBJ1-1; D ambiguous. In germline, CDR1 is MGHRA, CDR2 YSYEKL. The CDR3 sequence is 14 residues long. V lost 2 bases to trimming and J lost 1 base, with 8 bases between them.

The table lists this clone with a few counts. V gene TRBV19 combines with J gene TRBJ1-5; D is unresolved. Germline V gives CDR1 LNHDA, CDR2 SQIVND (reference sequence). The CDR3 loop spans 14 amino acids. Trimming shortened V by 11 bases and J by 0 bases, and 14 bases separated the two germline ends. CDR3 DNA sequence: TGTGCCGGATCGACCGGCCATAGCAATCAGCCCCAGCATTTT. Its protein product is CAGSTGHSNQPQHF.

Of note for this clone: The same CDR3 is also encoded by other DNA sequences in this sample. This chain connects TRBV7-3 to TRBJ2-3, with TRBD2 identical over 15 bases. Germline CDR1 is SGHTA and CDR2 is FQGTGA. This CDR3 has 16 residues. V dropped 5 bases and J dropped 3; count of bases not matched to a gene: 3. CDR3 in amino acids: CASSPGTSGRTDTQYF. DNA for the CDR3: TGTGCCAGCAGCCCAGGGACTAGCGGGAGGACAGATACGCAGTATTTT.

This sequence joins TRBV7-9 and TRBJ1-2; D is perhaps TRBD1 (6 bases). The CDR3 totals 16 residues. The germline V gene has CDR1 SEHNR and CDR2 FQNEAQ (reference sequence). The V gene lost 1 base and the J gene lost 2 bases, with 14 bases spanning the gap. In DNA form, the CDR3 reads TGTGCCAGCAGCTTAGAACCGGGACAAGGAAACTATGGCTACACCTTC. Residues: CASSLEPGQGNYGYTF.

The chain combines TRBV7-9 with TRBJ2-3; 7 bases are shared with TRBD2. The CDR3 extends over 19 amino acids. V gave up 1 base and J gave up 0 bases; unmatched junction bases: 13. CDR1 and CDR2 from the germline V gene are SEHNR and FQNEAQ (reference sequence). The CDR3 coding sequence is TGTGCCAGCAGCTTAGGTTCTAGCGGAGCGGGCGCTAGCACAGATACGCAGTATTTT. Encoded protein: CASSLGSSGAGASTDTQYF.

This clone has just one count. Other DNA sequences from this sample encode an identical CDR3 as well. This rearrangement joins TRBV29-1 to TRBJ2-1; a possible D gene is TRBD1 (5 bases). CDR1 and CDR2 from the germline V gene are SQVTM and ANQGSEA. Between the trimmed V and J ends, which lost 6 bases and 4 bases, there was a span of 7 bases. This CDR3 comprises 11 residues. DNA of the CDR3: TGCAGCGTCGACAGTTACAATGAGCAGTTCTTC. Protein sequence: CSVDSYNEQFF.

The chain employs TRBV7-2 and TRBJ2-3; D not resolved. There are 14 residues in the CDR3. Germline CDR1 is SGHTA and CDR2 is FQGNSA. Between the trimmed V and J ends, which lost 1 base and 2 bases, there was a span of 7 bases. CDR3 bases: TGTGCCAGCAGCTTAGAGGCTTACACAGATACGCAGTATTTT. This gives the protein CASSLEAYTDTQYF.

For the CDR3, the DNA is TGTGCCAGCAGTGAATACAGGACCCAAGAGACCCAGTACTTC. Its translation is CASSEYRTQETQYF. The rearrangement uses TRBV25-1 and TRBJ2-5; D is ambiguous. This CDR3 has 14 residues. Trimming removed 0 bases from V and 1 base from J, with 6 bases in between. CDR1 MGHDK and CDR2 SYGVNS come from the germline V gene.

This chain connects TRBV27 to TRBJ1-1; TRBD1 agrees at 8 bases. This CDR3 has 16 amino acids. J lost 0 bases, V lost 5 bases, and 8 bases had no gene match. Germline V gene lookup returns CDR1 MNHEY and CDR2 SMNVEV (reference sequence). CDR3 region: CASSPDRGFMNTEAFF. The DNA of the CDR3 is TGTGCCAGCAGTCCAGACAGGGGCTTCATGAACACTGAAGCTTTCTTT.

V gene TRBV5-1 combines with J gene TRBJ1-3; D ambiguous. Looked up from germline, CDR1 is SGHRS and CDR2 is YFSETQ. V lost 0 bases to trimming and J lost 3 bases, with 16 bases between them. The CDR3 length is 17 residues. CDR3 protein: CASSLGPEDTHGNTIYF. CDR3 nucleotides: TGCGCCAGCAGCTTGGGCCCAGAAGATACCCATGGAAACACCATATATTTT.